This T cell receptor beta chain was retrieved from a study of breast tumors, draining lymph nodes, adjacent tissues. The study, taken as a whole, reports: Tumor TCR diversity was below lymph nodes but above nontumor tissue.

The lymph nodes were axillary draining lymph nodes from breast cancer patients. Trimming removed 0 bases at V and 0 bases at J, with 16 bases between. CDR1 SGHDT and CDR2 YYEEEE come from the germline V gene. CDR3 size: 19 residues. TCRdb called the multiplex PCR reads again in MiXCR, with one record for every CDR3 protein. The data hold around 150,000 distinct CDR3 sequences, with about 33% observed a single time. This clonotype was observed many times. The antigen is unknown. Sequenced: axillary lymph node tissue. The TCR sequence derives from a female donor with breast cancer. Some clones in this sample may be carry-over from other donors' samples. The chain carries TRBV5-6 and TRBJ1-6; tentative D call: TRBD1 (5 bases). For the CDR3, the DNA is TGTGCCAGCAGCTTGGGGCCTCAGGGTATCCCCTCCTATAATTCACCCCTCCACTTT. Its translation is CASSLGPQGIPSYNSPLHF.